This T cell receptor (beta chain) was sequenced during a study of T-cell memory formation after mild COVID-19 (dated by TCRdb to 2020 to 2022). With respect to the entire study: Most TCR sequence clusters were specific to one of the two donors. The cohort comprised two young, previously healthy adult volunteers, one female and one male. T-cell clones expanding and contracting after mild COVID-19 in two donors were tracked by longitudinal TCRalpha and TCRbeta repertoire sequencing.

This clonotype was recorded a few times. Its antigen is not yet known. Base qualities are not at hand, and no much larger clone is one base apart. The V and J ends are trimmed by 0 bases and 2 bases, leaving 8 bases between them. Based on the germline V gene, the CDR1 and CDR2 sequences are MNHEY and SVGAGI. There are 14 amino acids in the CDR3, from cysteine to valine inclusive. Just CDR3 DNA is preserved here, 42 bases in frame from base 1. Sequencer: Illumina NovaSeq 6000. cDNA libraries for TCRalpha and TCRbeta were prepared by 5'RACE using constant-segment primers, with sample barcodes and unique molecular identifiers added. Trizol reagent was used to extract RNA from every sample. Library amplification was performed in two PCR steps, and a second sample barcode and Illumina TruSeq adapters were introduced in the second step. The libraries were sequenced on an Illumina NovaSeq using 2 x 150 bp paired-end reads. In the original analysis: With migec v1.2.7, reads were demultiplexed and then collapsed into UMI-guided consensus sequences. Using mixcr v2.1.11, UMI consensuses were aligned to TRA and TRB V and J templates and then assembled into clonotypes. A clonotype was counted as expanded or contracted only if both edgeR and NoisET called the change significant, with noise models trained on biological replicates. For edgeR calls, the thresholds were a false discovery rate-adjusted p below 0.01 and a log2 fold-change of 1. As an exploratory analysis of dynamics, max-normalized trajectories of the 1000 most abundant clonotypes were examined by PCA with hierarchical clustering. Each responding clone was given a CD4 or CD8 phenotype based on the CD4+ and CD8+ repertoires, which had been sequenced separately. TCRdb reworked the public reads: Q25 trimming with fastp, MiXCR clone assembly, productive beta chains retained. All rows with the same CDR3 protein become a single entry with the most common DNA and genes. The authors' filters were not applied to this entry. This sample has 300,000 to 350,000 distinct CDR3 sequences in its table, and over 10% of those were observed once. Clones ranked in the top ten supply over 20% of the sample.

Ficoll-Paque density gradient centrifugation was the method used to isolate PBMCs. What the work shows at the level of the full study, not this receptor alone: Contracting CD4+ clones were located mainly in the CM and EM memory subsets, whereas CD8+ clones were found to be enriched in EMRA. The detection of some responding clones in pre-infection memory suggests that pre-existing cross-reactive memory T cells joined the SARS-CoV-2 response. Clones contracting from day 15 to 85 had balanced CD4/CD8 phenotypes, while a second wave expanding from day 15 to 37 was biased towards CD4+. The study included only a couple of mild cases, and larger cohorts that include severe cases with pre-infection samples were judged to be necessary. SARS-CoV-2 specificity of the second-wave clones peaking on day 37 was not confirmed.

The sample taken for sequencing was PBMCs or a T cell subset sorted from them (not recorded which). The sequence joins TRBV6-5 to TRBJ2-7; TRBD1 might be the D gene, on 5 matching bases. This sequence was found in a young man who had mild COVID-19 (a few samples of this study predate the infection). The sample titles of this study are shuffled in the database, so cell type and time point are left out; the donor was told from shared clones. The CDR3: CASSYSPGPYEQYV. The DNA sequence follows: TGTGCCAGCAGTTACTCGCCAGGGCCCTACGAGCAGTACGTC.